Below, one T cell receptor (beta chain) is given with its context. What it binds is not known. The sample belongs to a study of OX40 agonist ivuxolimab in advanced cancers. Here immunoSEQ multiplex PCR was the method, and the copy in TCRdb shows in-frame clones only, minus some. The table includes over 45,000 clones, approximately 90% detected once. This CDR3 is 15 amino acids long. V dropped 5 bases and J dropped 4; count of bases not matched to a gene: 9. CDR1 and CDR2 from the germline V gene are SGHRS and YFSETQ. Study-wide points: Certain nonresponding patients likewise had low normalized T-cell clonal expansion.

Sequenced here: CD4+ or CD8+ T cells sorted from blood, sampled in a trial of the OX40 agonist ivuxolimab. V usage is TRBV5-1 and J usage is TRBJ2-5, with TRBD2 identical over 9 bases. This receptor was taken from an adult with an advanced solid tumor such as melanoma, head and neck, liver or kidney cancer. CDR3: CASRSAGGKGETQYF. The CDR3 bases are TGCGCCAGCAGGTCAGCGGGGGGCAAGGGAGAGACCCAGTACTTC.